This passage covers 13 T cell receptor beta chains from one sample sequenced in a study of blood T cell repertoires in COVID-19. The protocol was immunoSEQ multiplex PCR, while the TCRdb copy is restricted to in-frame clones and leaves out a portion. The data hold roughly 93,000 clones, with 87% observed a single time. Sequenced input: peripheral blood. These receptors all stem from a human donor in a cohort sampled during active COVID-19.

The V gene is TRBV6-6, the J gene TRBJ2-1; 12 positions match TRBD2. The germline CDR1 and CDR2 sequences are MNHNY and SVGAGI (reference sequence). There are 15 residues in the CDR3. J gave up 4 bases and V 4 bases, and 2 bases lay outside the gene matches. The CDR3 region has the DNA TGTGCCAGCAGTTCCGGGACTAGCGGGTACAATGAGCAGTTCTTC. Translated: CASSSGTSGYNEQFF.

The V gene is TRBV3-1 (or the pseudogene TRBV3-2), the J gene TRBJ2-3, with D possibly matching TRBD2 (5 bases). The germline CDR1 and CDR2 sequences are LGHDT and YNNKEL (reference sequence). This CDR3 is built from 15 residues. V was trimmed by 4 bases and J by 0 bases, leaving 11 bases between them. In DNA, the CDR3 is TGTGCCAGCAGCCTGACTCGGACTAGCACAGATACGCAGTATTTT. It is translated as CASSLTRTSTDTQYF.

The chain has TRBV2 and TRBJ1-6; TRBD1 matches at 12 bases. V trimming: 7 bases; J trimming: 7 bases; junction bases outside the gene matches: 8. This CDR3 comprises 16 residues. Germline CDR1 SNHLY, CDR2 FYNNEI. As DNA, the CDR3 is TGTGCCAGCACCGGGACAGGGGGCTCGGGAAATTCACCCCTCCACTTT. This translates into CASTGTGGSGNSPLHF.

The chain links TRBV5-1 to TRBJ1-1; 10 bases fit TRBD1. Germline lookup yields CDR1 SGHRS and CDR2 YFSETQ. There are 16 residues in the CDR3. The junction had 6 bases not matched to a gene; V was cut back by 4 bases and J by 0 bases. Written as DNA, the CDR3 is TGCGCCAGCAGCCCTAGACAGGGGGCTTTGAACACTGAAGCTTTCTTT. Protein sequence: CASSPRQGALNTEAFF.

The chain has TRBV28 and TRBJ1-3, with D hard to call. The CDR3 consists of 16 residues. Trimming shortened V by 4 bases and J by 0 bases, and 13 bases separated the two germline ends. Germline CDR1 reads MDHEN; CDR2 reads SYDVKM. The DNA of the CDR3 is TGTGCCAGCAGTTCCCCCAGCGTCCCCTCTGGAAACACCATATATTTT. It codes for CASSSPSVPSGNTIYF.

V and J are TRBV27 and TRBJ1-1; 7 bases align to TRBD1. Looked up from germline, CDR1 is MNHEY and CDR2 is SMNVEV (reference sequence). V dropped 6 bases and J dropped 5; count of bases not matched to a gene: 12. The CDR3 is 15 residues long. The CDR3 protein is CASSSIQGVLTEAFF. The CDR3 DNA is TGTGCCAGCAGCTCCATCCAGGGGGTGCTTACTGAAGCTTTCTTT.

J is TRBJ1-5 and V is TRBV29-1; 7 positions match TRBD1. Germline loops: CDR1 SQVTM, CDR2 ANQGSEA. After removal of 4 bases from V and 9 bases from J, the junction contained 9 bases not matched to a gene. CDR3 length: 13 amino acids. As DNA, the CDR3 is TGCAGCGTTGCACAGGGGATGAATGGGCCCCAGCATTTT. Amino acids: CSVAQGMNGPQHF.

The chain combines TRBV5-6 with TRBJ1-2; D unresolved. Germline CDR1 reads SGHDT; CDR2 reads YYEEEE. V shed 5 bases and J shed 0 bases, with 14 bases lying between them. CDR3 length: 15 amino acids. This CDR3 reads CASRVIGGTNYGYTF. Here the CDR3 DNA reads TGTGCCAGCAGGGTGATTGGAGGAACTAACTATGGCTACACCTTC. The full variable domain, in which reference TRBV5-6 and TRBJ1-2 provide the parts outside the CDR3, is DAGVTQSPTHLIKTRGQQVTLRCSPKSGHDTVSWYQQALGQGPQFIFQYYEEEERQRGNFPDRFSGHQFPNYSSELNVNALLLGDSALYLCASRVIGGTNYGYTFGSGTRLTVV.

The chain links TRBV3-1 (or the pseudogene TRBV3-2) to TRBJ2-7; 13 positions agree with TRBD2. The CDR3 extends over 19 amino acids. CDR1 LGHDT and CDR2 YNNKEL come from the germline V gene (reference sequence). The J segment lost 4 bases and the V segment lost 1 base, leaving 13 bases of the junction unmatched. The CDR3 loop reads CASSQGAGTTSGGVYEQYF. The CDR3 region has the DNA TGTGCCAGCAGCCAAGGAGCGGGGACAACTAGCGGGGGGGTTTACGAGCAGTACTTC.

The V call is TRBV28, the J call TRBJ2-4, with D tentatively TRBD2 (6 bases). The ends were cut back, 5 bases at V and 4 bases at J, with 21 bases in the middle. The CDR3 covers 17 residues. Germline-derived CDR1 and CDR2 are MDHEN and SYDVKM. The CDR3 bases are TGTGCCAGCAGTCTCCGGGGTTGGGTGGGACTTAAAAACATTCAGTACTTC. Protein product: CASSLRGWVGLKNIQYF.

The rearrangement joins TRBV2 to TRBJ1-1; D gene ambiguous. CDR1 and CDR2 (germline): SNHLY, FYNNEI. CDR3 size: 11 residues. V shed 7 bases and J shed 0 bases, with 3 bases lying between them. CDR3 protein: CASTMNTEAFF. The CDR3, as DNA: TGTGCCAGCACAATGAACACTGAAGCTTTCTTT.

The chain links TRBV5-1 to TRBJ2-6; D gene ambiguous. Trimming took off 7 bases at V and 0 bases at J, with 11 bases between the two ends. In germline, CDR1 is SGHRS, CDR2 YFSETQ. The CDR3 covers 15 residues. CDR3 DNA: TGCGCCAGCTCTAACCGTAACTCTGGGGCCAACGTCCTGACTTTC. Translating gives CASSNRNSGANVLTF. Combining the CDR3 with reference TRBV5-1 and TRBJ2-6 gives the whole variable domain KAGVTQTPRYLIKTRGQQVTLSCSPISGHRSVSWYQQTPGQGLQFLFEYFSETQRNKGNFPGRFSGRQFSNSRSEMNVSTLELGDSALYLCASSNRNSGANVLTFGAGSRLTVL.

The CDR3 region is CASRRTSGRRGDEQFF. CDR3 coding DNA: TGTGCCAGCAGGCGGACTAGCGGGAGAAGAGGCGATGAGCAGTTCTTC. The rearrangement links TRBV13 to TRBJ2-1, with 13 bases identical to TRBD2. Trimming cost V 6 bases and J 8 bases; bases outside gene matches: 10. There are 16 residues in the CDR3. Germline V gene sequence: CDR1 PRHDT, CDR2 FYEKMQ (reference sequence).